This TCR beta chain was obtained from a study of human T cells and chemical hapten exposure. Study information: Minor volume differences among pooled libraries chiefly drove per-sample TCR yield variation.

Unique molecular identifiers were attached to individual cDNA molecules during library preparation. Authors' processing steps: Ranging from roughly 23,224 to 750,000, TCR counts per sample had a median value of approximately 97,000. From the reads, TCRdb called clonotypes with MiXCR, one entry per CDR3 protein. Here the V and J calls rest on TCRdb's processing, not on the authors' analysis. Here the sample spans around 120,000 distinct CDR3 sequences, more than 8.5% being singletons. The CDR3 covers 17 residues. J gave up 4 bases and V 4 bases, and 13 bases lay outside the gene matches. Germline loops: CDR1 SGHNT, CDR2 YYREEE (reference sequence). Whole-study findings and limits: DPC sensitization produced no change in TCRs with frequency above 1 in 1000.

Turning to this clonotype: What it binds is unknown.

Whole blood, unfractionated, served as the material for total RNA extraction. The V and J genes are TRBV5-4 and TRBJ2-3, with 9 bases identical to TRBD2. The receptor was derived from a human donor in good health. Some clones in this sample may be carry-over from other donors' samples. The sample taken for sequencing was whole blood. CDR3 in amino acids: CASSPVLAGRVADTQYF. The CDR3 DNA is TGTGCCAGCAGCCCAGTCCTAGCGGGAAGGGTCGCAGATACGCAGTATTTT.